The T cell receptor (beta chain) under discussion was sequenced for a study of blood T cell repertoires in COVID-19. Study details: The samples span acute and convalescent COVID-19 from the United States, Italy and Spain. PBMCs, B-cell-depleted T cells, or T cells were the source of the cDNA or gDNA that made up the material.

Per the study methods: Researchers report that nucleated cell counts were estimated from reference gene primer amplification. Profiling relied on immunoSEQ multiplex PCR, and the TCRdb table lists in-frame clones only, not all of them. V, J and clone size derive from that table, while D and trimming were established from the DNA sequence. This table holds 36,000 or so clones, about nine tenths found once. The sample consisted of peripheral blood. This receptor was taken from a human donor in a cohort sampled during active COVID-19.

In DNA form, the CDR3 reads TGTGCCAGCAGTTCCTCCGGGACAGCTTATAATGAAAAACTGTTTTTT. It specifies CASSSSGTAYNEKLFF. This chain connects TRBV28 to TRBJ1-4; 7 positions agree with TRBD1. Germline V CDR1 and CDR2: MDHEN, SYDVKM. The V segment lost 4 bases and the J segment 4 bases; nucleotides outside the gene matches: 9. The CDR3 runs to 16 residues.